These 20 T cell receptor beta chains came from one sample sequenced in a study of regulatory T cells in long-lasting Graves disease. Arm-PCR of CDR3 regions and iRepertoire HTBI primers were used to build TCR beta libraries. In TCRdb, the multiplex PCR reads were re-called with MiXCR into one record per CDR3 protein. The sample has a few hundred thousand distinct CDR3 sequences, around a quarter seen once; the top ten hold roughly 26%. Time point meaning: persistent/refractory GD, antithyroid drugs over 5 years with positive TRAb. From RNA extracted from PBMCs, the TCR library was made. This material consisted of peripheral blood mononuclear cells (PBMCs), taken when the disease was refractory, from a patient treated with antithyroid drugs. These TCRs come from a female donor with Graves disease.

At least ten counts were recorded for this clonotype. CDR3 sequence: CSATGYQETQYF. The CDR3 DNA reads TGCAGTGCTACAGGGTACCAAGAGACCCAGTACTTC. The chain is built from TRBV20-1 and TRBJ2-5, with D tentatively TRBD1 (5 bases). The CDR3 covers 12 residues. From germline, CDR1 is DFQATT and CDR2 SNEGSKA (reference sequence). The V and J ends lost 4 bases and 0 bases respectively, with 6 bases between them.

This clonotype was picked up many times. The chain couples TRBV12-3 or TRBV12-4 to TRBJ1-5; D unclear. The CDR3 has 12 residues. Trimming pared 6 bases from V and 9 bases from J, leaving 12 bases between. CDR3 in amino acids: CASSARLGPQHF. The CDR3 coding sequence is TGTGCCAGCAGCGCGCGCCTGGGGCCCCAGCATTTT.

This clonotype was counted ten times or more. The chain links TRBV5-1 to TRBJ2-6, with D unresolved. Germline assignment: CDR1 SGHRS and CDR2 YFSETQ. The V gene lost 5 bases and the J gene lost 0 bases, with 12 bases spanning the gap. The CDR3 has 16 amino acids. Written as DNA, the CDR3 is TGCGCCAGCAGTTCGACCCCTGGCTCTGGGGCCAACGTCCTGACTTTC. It is translated as CASSSTPGSGANVLTF.

This clonotype came up many times. The chain recombines TRBV6-2 or TRBV6-3 with TRBJ2-7, with 8 bases lining up with TRBD1. With V trimmed by 4 bases and J by 3 bases, 5 bases remained unmatched. CDR3 length equals 14 residues. Germline-derived CDR1 and CDR2 are MNHEY and SVGEGT. This chain's CDR3 is CASSSGQEFYEQYF. The DNA of the CDR3 is TGTGCCAGCAGTTCGGGACAGGAATTCTACGAGCAGTACTTC.

This clonotype was counted at least ten times. V usage is TRBV12-3 or TRBV12-4 and J usage is TRBJ2-2; D unresolved. The CDR3 spans 14 residues. V lost 0 bases to trimming and J lost 4 bases, with 6 bases between them. The CDR3 region has the DNA TGTGCCAGCAGTTTAGCAGAATTCACCGGGGAGCTGTTTTTT. The encoded protein is CASSLAEFTGELFF.

There are a few counts of this clonotype. The V gene is TRBV29-1, the J gene TRBJ2-2; D is perhaps TRBD2 (6 bases). Between the trimmed V and J ends, which lost 4 bases and 1 base, there was a span of 7 bases. This CDR3 comprises 13 residues. Looked up from germline, CDR1 is SQVTM and CDR2 is ANQGSEA. For the CDR3, the DNA is TGCAGCGTTGTGGAGGGGAACACCGGGGAGCTGTTTTTT. Translating gives CSVVEGNTGELFF.

The chain couples TRBV7-9 to TRBJ2-5; 8 nucleotides match TRBD2. Germline trimming cut 5 bases from V and 2 bases from J; bases unmatched to any gene: 4. Germline V CDR1 and CDR2: SEHNR, FQNEAQ (reference sequence). The CDR3 loop spans 14 amino acids. CDR3 loop: CASSPLAEQETQYF. CDR3 sequence (DNA): TGTGCCAGCAGCCCACTAGCGGAACAAGAGACCCAGTACTTC. The full variable domain, in which reference TRBV7-9 and TRBJ2-5 provide the parts outside the CDR3, is DTGVSQNPRHKITKRGQNVTFRCDPISEHNRLYWYRQTLGQGPEFLTYFQNEAQLEKSRLLSDRFSAERPKGSFSTLEIQRTEQGDSAMYLCASSPLAEQETQYFGPGTRLLVL.

V gene TRBV2 combines with J gene TRBJ2-1; 10 nucleotides match TRBD2. Germline V gene lookup returns CDR1 SNHLY and CDR2 FYNNEI. Germline trimming cut 3 bases from V and 2 bases from J; bases unmatched to any gene: 10. This CDR3 is 18 amino acids long. Here the CDR3 DNA reads TGTGCCAGCAGTGACCATATCTTAGCGGGAGGCACCTACAATGAGCAGTTCTTC. Its translation is CASSDHILAGGTYNEQFF. Using reference TRBV2 and TRBJ2-1 for the parts outside the CDR3, the full variable domain is EPEVTQTPSHQVTQMGQEVILRCVPISNHLYFYWYRQILGQKVEFLVSFYNNEISEKSEIFDDQFSVERPDGSNFTLKIRSTKLEDSAMYFCASSDHILAGGTYNEQFFGPGTRLTVL.

This chain uses TRBV19 with TRBJ2-7; no clear D. V was pared by 3 bases and J by 7 bases, with 7 bases between. Germline V gene data show CDR1 as LNHDA and CDR2 as SQIVND (reference sequence). The CDR3 is 11 amino acids. CDR3 in DNA: TGTGCCAGTAGTATGGGAAGTGAGCAGTACTTC. It is translated as CASSMGSEQYF.

V gene TRBV3-2 combines with J gene TRBJ1-1. TRBV3-2 constitutes a pseudogene. The CDR3 consists of 16 residues. The DNA for the CDR3 is TGTGCCAGCAGCCAAGATTTTGACACCGCGGGCACTGAAGCTTTCTTT. This encodes CASSQDFDTAGTEAFF.

This clonotype was recorded at least ten times. The rearrangement uses TRBV2 and TRBJ1-5; D ambiguous. The CDR3 runs 16 residues. Germline-derived CDR1 and CDR2 are SNHLY and FYNNEI. Between the trimmed V and J ends, which lost 1 base and 4 bases, there was a span of 14 bases. The CDR3 DNA reads TGTGCCAGCAGTGAAGTTCTCGTTAGGAGGAATCAGCCCCAGCATTTT. Amino acid sequence: CASSEVLVRRNQPQHF.

This clonotype was seen many times. The CDR3 DNA reads TGCAGTGGCGAGGGACAGGGGGCGAGTGAAGCTTTCTTT. It encodes CSGEGQGASEAFF. V gene TRBV20-1 combines with J gene TRBJ1-1; 12 bases match TRBD1. Unmatched junction bases numbered 7, after V lost 7 bases and J lost 7 bases. The CDR3 totals 13 residues. Germline V gene sequence: CDR1 DFQATT, CDR2 SNEGSKA (reference sequence).

A few counts support this clonotype. The chain combines TRBV20-1 with TRBJ1-5; no firm D call. Germline-derived CDR1 and CDR2 are DFQATT and SNEGSKA (reference sequence). V was clipped by 5 bases and J by 10 bases, with 9 bases between them. There are 10 residues in the CDR3. This CDR3 reads CSAPHDPQHF. In DNA form, the CDR3 reads TGCAGTGCTCCTCACGACCCCCAGCATTTT.

V is TRBV7-2 and J is TRBJ1-4; 11 bases are a match to TRBD1. This CDR3 has 17 residues. Germline values: CDR1 SGHTA, CDR2 FQGNSA. Germline trimming cut 2 bases from V and 2 bases from J; bases unmatched to any gene: 4. CDR3 region: CASSLMGQGGTNEKLFF. The CDR3 nucleotides read TGTGCCAGCAGCTTAATGGGACAGGGGGGTACTAATGAAAAACTGTTTTTT.

In this sample, this clonotype turned up a few times. One end of the junction fails to match germline, which may point to a read error. The chain has TRBV24-1 and TRBJ1-4; D unclear. The germline V gene has CDR1 KGHDR and CDR2 SFDVKD. The CDR3 length is 12 residues. CDR3 protein: CATCDRGEKLFF. The CDR3 coding sequence is TGTGCCACCTGTGACCGAGGGGAAAAACTGTTTTTT.

At least ten counts were recorded for this clonotype. For the CDR3, the DNA is TGTGCCAGCAGCCATGCCGGGACAAGTGGTTCACCCCTCCACTTT. The encoded protein is CASSHAGTSGSPLHF. The chain uses TRBV28 and TRBJ1-6; D may be TRBD1 (6 bases). V dropped 6 bases and J dropped 9 bases, with 18 bases sitting between them. CDR1 is MDHEN and CDR2 is SYDVKM in the germline V gene. CDR3 size: 15 residues.

This clonotype was seen only a few times. The J gene is TRBJ1-5, the V gene TRBV18; 7 bases map to TRBD1. With V trimmed by 4 bases and J by 0 bases, 3 bases remained unmatched. Germline CDR1 reads KGHSH; CDR2 reads LQKENI. This CDR3 is 15 amino acids long. Written as DNA, the CDR3 is TGTGCCAGCTCACGGGGGACAGATAGCAATCAGCCCCAGCATTTT. This gives the protein CASSRGTDSNQPQHF.

This clonotype occurred a few times. The V and J genes are TRBV6-5 and TRBJ2-7; D may be TRBD2 (6 bases). CDR3 length: 18 amino acids. Trimming took off 2 bases at V and 0 bases at J, with 20 bases between the two ends. CDR1 and CDR2 (germline): MNHEY, SVGAGI. CDR3 protein: CASSYPGRGVATSYEQYF. The CDR3 DNA sequence: TGTGCCAGCAGTTACCCAGGCCGCGGGGTAGCAACCTCCTACGAGCAGTACTTC.

The chain couples TRBV20-1 to TRBJ2-2; no clear D. Germline lookup yields CDR1 DFQATT and CDR2 SNEGSKA (reference sequence). The CDR3 has 13 amino acids. V was pared by 6 bases and J by 3 bases, with 11 bases between. CDR3 residues: CSAAPGDTGELFF. CDR3 in DNA: TGCAGTGCAGCGCCCGGAGACACCGGGGAGCTGTTTTTT.

The sample holds a few counts of this clonotype. The chain couples TRBV27 to TRBJ1-1; D is possibly TRBD1 (5 bases). CDR1 MNHEY and CDR2 SMNVEV come from the germline V gene (reference sequence). The V and J ends lost 6 bases and 5 bases respectively, with 16 bases between them. There are 14 residues in the CDR3. The CDR3 DNA reads TGTGCCAGCAGAATTCAGGGTATTGGAACTGAAGCTTTCTTT. Amino acid sequence: CASRIQGIGTEAFF.